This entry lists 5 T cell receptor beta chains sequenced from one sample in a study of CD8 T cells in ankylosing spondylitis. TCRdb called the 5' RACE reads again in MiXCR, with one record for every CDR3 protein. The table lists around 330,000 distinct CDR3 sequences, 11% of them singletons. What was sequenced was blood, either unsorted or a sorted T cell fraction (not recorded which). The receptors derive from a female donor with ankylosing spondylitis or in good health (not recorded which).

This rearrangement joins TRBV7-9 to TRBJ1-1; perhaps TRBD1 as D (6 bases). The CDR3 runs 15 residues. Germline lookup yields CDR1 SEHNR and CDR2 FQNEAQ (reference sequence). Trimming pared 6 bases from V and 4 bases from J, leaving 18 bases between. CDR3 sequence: CASSPGAVRGTEAFF. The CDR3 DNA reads TGTGCCAGCAGTCCAGGGGCGGTGAGGGGCACTGAAGCTTTCTTT.

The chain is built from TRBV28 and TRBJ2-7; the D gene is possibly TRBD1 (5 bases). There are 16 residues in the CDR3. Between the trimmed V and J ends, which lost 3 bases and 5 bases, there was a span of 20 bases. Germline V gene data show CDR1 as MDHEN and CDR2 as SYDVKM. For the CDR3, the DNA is TGTGCCAGCAGTTTCCTTATTACAGGCAATCTCGACGAGCAGTACTTC. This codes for CASSFLITGNLDEQYF.

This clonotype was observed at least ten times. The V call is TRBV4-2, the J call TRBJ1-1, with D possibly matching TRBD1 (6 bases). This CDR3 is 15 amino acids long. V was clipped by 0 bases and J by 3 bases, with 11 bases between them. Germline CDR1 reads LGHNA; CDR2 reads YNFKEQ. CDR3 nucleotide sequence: TGTGCCAGCAGCCAAGATAGGGGGAGAGACACTGAAGCTTTCTTT. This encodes CASSQDRGRDTEAFF.

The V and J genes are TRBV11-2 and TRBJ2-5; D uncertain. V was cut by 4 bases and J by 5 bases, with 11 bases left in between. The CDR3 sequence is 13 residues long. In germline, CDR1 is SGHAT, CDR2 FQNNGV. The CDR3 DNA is TGTGCCAGCAGCTGGACCCGGCGCGAGACCCAGTACTTC. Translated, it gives CASSWTRRETQYF.

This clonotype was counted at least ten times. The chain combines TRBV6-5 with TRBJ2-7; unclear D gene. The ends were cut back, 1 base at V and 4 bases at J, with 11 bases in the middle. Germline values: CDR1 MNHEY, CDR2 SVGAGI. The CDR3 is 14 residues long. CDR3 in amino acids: CASSYYPEGYEQYF. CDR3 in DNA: TGTGCCAGCAGTTACTACCCCGAAGGGTACGAGCAGTACTTC.